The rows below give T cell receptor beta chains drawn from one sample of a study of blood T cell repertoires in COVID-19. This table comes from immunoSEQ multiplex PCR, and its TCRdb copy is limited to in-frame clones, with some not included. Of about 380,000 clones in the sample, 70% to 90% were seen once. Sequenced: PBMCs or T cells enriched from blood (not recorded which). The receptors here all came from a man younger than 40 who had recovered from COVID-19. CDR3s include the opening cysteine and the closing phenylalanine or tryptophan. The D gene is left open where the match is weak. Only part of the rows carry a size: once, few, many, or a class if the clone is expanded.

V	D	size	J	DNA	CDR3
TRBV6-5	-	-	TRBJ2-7	TGTGCCAGTGGGGGCGCCCGCCCAGGCGAGCAGTACTTC	CASGGARPGEQYF
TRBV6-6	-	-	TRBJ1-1	TGTGCCAGCGGCAGGGACACTGAAGCTTTCTTT	CASGRDTEAFF
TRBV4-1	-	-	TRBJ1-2	TGCGCCAGCAGCCAAGACCGGGACACCTATGGCTACACCTTC	CASSQDRDTYGYTF
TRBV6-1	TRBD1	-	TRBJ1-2	TGTGCCAGCAGTGAGACCAACAGGGGAGGCTACACCTTC	CASSETNRGGYTF
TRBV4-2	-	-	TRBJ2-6	TGTGCCAGCAGCCAAGATCTTTACGTCGGCAGGGCGAGCTCTGGGGCCAACGTCCTGACTTTC	CASSQDLYVGRASSGANVLTF
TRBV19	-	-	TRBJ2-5	TGTGCCAGTAAGGGGACTCCCCAAGAGACCCAGTACTTC	CASKGTPQETQYF
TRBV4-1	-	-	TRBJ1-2	TGCGCCAGCAGCCCAGGGGCGGATAGGGAATTCTATGGCTACACCTTC	CASSPGADREFYGYTF
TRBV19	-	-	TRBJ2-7	TGTGCCAGTAGTACCCTCCTCGGTTACGAGCAGTACTTC	CASSTLLGYEQYF
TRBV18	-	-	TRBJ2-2	TGTGCCAGCTCACGCCTCGTGGCCCCGGCGGACACCGGGGAGCTGTTTTTT	CASSRLVAPADTGELFF
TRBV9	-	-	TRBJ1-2	TGTGCCAGCAGCGTCGAGGCCAGGGGATATGGCTACACCTTC	CASSVEARGYGYTF
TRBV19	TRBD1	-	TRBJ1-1	TGTGCCAGTAGTATCTCGACAGGGTTTTTCATGAACACTGAAGCTTTCTTT	CASSISTGFFMNTEAFF
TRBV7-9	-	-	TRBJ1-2	TGTGCCAGCAGCCGCGACAGTTCTAACTATGGCTACACCTTC	CASSRDSSNYGYTF
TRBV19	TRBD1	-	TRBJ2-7	TGTGCCAGTAGCCCGGCAGGGGGACCCTACGAGCAGTACTTC	CASSPAGGPYEQYF
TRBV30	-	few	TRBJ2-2	TGTGCCTGGGGGGAGGCCACCGGGGAGCTGTTTTTT	CAWGEATGELFF
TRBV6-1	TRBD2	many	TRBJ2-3	TGTGCCAGCAGTGAAAGTCTAAGCGGGGGTGCAGATACGCAGTATTTT	CASSESLSGGADTQYF
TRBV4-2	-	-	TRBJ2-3	TGTGCCAGCAGCCGCCGGGCTTCGGCGGGGACAGATACGCAGTATTTT	CASSRRASAGTDTQYF
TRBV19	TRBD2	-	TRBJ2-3	TGTGCCAGTACCTCTAGCGGGGGCCCCTCGCCGCAGTATTTT	CASTSSGGPSPQYF
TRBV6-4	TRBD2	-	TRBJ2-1	TGTGCCAGCAGCTTCGAGCGGGGGAGTGAGCAGTTCTTC	CASSFERGSEQFF
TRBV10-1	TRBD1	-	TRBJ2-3	TGCGCCAGCAGTGAGTCTTCAGGGGGTACAGATACGCAGTATTTT	CASSESSGGTDTQYF
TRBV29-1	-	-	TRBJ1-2	TGCAGCGTAGAAAATCATAGCGGTGGCTACACCTTC	CSVENHSGGYTF
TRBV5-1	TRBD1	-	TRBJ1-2	TGCGCCAGCAGCCGGGACAGGGGCGTGAGCTACACCTTC	CASSRDRGVSYTF
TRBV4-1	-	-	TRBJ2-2	TGCGCCAGCAGCCATTCAAACACCGGGGAGCTGTTTTTT	CASSHSNTGELFF
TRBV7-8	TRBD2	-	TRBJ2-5	TGTGCCAGCAGCTTAGTCGGGGAGGGCAGTGTGGCCCAGTACTTC	CASSLVGEGSVAQYF
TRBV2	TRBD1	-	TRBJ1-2	TGTGCCAGCAATGAATTAAAGACAGGGGGCTATGGCTACACCTTC	CASNELKTGGYGYTF
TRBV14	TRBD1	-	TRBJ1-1	TGTGCCAGCAGGCATAGTCTACCGGGACAGAGCCACACTGAAGCTTTCTTT	CASRHSLPGQSHTEAFF
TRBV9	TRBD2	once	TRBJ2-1	TGTGCCAGCAGCCCCGGGACTAGCGACTACAATGAGCAGTTCTTC	CASSPGTSDYNEQFF
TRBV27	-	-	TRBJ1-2	TGTGCCAGCAGTCAGCGCCGTGGCTATGGCTACACCTTC	CASSQRRGYGYTF
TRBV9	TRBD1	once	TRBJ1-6	TGTGCCAGCAGCGCCCGGACAGGGGTTTCACCCCTCCACTTT	CASSARTGVSPLHF
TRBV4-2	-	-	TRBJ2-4	TGTGCCAGCAGCCAAGATCTCCAGGGATTTGTAAACATTCAGTACTTC	CASSQDLQGFVNIQYF
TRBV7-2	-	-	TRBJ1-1	TGTGCCAGCAGCTTAGAGAGGGACACTGAAGCTTTCTTT	CASSLERDTEAFF
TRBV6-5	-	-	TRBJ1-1	TGTGCCAGCAGTTACGACCGGGTCAGATTGAACACTGAAGCTTTCTTT	CASSYDRVRLNTEAFF
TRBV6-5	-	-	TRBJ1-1	TGTGCCAGCAGTTTCCGGGACACCTCCGACACTGAAGCTTTCTTT	CASSFRDTSDTEAFF
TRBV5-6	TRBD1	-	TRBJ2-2	TGTGCCAGCAGCTTACAGGGGGTGGCGAACACCGGGGAGCTGTTTTTT	CASSLQGVANTGELFF
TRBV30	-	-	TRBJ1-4	TGTGCCTGGAGCCGCGGGAGGGTCAGGACTAATGAAAAACTGTTTTTT	CAWSRGRVRTNEKLFF
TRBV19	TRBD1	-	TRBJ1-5	TGTGCCAGTAGTTCCTCCGGCGACAGGGACAATCAGCCCCAGCATTTT	CASSSSGDRDNQPQHF
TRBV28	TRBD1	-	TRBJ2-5	TGTGCCAGCAGTCAGTCCGGGACAGGGGGACAGGAGACCCAGTACTTC	CASSQSGTGGQETQYF
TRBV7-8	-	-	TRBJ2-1	TGTGCCAGCAGCTTAACCCCGCGGGGCTGGTATGAGCAGTTCTTC	CASSLTPRGWYEQFF
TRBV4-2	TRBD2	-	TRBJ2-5	TGTGCCAGCAGCCAAGAAAATAGCGGGGAAGAGACCCAGTACTTC	CASSQENSGEETQYF
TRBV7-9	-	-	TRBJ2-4	TGTGCCAGCAGCTCACCGACAGAGGACATTCAGTACTTC	CASSSPTEDIQYF
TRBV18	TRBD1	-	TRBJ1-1	TGTGCCAGCTCACTAAGGGACAGGGGTACGAACACTGAAGCTTTCTTT	CASSLRDRGTNTEAFF
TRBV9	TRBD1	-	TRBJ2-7	TGTGCCAGCAGCGTAGGCCCCGGGCAGGGGGCGAAGGAGCAGTACTTC	CASSVGPGQGAKEQYF
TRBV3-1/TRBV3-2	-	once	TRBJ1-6	TGTGCCAGCAGCCAAGATCCCCCGGGGGTGAGAAATTCACCCCTCCACTTT	CASSQDPPGVRNSPLHF
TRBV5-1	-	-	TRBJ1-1	TGCGCCAGCAGGCGCGTCGGGCAGGGTGCGGAGAACACTGAAGCTTTCTTT	CASRRVGQGAENTEAFF
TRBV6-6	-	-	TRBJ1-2	TGTGCCAGCAGTTACTCCGGGGGGGGCTACACCTTC	CASSYSGGGYTF
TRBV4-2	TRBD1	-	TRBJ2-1	TGTGCCAGCCAGTCAGGGGGCGGGTCCTACAATGAGCAGTTCTTC	CASQSGGGSYNEQFF
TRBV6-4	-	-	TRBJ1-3	TGTGCCAGCAGTGAAACAGGCTCTGGAAACACCATATATTTT	CASSETGSGNTIYF
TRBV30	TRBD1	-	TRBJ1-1	TGTGCCTGGAGTGAGGCCAGGGGGGTGTGGAACACTGAAGCTTTCTTT	CAWSEARGVWNTEAFF
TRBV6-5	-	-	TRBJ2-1	TGTGCCAGCAGTTATATGGGCGGGAATGAGCAGTTCTTC	CASSYMGGNEQFF
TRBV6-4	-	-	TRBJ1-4	TGTGCCAGCAGTGACTCGGCAGGCGCTAATGAAAAACTGTTTTTT	CASSDSAGANEKLFF
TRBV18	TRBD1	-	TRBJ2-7	TGTGCCAGCACGCCGGGACAGGGGGCCTACGAGCAGTACTTC	CASTPGQGAYEQYF
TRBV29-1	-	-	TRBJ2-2	TGCAGCGTTGTGCTAGCGATTAGCACCGGGGAGCTGTTTTTT	CSVVLAISTGELFF
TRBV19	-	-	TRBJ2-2	TGTGCCAGTAGTACTCAGACAGCCGGGGAGCTGTTTTTT	CASSTQTAGELFF
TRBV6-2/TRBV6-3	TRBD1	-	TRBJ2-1	TGTGCCAGCAGTTCAACCGCAGACAGGGCCCTAATCAATGAGCAGTTCTTC	CASSSTADRALINEQFF
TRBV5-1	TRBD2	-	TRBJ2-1	TGCGCCAGCAGCTTCCCTAGCGGGGGGAACAATGAGCAGTTCTTC	CASSFPSGGNNEQFF
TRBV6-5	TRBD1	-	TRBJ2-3	TGTGCCAGCAGTCCGGGACAGGGTCCCGCCACGCAGTATTTT	CASSPGQGPATQYF